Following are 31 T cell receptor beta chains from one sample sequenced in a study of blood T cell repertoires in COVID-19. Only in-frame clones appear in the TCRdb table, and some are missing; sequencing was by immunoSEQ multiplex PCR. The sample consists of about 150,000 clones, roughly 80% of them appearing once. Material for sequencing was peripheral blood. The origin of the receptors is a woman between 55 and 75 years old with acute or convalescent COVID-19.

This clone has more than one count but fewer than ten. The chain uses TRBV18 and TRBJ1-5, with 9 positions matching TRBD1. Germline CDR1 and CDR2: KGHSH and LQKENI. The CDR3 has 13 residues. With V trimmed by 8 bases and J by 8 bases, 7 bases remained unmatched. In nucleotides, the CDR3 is TGTGCCAGCAGGACAGGGGTTGGAGAGCCCCAGCATTTT. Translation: CASRTGVGEPQHF.

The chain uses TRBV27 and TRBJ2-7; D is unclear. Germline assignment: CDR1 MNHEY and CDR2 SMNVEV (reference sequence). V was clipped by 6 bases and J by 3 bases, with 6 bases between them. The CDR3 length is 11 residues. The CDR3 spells CASSSYYEQYF. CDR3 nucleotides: TGTGCCAGCAGCTCCTACTACGAGCAGTACTTC.

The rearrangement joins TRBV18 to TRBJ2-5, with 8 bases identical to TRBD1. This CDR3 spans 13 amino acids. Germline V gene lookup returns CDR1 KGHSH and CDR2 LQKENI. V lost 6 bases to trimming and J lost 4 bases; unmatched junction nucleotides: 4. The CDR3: CASSLGQGETQYF. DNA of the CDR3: TGTGCCAGCTCCCTAGGACAGGGAGAGACCCAGTACTTC.

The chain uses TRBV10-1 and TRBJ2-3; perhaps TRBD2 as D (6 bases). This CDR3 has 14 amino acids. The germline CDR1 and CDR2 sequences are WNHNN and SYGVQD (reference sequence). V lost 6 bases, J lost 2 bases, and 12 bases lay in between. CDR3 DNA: TGCGCCAGCAGCCTCCCGGGACTCACAGATACGCAGTATTTT. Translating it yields CASSLPGLTDTQYF.

The CDR3 DNA reads as TGTGCCAGTAGTTCCACTGCCCCGGGTAATGGCTACACCTTC. Amino acids: CASSSTAPGNGYTF. The rearrangement uses TRBV19 and TRBJ1-2, with D unclear. V was pared by 5 bases and J by 6 bases, with 16 bases between. Germline CDR1 is LNHDA and CDR2 is SQIVND (reference sequence). The CDR3 is made up of 14 amino acids.

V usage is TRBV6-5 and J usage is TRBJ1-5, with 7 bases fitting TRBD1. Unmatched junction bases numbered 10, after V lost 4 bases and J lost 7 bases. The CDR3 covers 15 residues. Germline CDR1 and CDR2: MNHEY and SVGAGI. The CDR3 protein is CASSSGVQGGQPQHF. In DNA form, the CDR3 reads TGTGCCAGCAGTTCGGGGGTTCAGGGGGGCCAGCCCCAGCATTTT.

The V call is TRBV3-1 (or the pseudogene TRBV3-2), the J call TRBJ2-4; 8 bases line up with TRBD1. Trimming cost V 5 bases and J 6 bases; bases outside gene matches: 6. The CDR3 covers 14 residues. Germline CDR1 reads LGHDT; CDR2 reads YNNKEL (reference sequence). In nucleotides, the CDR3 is TGTGCCAGCAGCTTCGGACAGGGTGGAAACATTCAGTACTTC. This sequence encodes CASSFGQGGNIQYF.

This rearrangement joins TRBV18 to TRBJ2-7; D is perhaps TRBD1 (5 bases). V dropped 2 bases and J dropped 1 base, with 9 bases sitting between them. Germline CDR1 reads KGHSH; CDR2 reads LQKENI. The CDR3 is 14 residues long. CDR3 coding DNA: TGTGCCAGCTCACCAGGGGCCCCATCCTACGAGCAGTACGTC. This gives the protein CASSPGAPSYEQYV.

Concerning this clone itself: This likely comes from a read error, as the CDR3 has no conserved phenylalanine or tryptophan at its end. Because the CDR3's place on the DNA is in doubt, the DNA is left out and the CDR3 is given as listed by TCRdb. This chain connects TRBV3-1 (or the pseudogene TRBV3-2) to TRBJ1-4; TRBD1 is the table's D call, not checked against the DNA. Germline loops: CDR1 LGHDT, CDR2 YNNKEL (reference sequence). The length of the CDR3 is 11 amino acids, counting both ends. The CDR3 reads CASSQGDKRRC.

CDR3 coding DNA: TGTGCCAGTAGTCTCCCCGGACAGGGACTGTATGGCTACACCTTC. This translates into CASSLPGQGLYGYTF. The chain combines TRBV19 with TRBJ1-2; 8 bases match TRBD1. V lost 5 bases, J lost 5 bases, and 10 bases stayed unmatched. This CDR3 spans 15 amino acids. Germline values: CDR1 LNHDA, CDR2 SQIVND (reference sequence). The variable domain in full, completed from reference TRBV19 and TRBJ1-2, reads DGGITQSPKYLFRKEGQNVTLSCEQNLNHDAMYWYRQDPGQGLRLIYYSQIVNDFQKGDIAEGYSVSREKKESFPLTVTSAQKNPTAFYLCASSLPGQGLYGYTFGSGTRLTVV.

CDR3 DNA: TGCGCCAGCAGCCCGGGACAGGGGTTGGGACAGCCCCAGCATTTT. It translates to CASSPGQGLGQPQHF. The chain links TRBV5-1 to TRBJ1-5; TRBD1 aligns across 10 bases. The CDR3 has 15 amino acids. The V segment lost 4 bases and the J segment 7 bases; nucleotides outside the gene matches: 8. CDR1 and CDR2 (germline): SGHRS, YFSETQ.

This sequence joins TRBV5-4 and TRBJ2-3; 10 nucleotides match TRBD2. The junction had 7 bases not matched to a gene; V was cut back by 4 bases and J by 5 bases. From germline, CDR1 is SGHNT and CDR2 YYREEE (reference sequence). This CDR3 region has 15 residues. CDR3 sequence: CASSPQRGGRDTQYF. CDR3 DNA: TGTGCCAGCAGCCCCCAGCGGGGGGGTAGAGATACGCAGTATTTT. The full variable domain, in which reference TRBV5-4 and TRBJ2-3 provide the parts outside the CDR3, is ETGVTQSPTHLIKTRGQQVTLRCSSQSGHNTVSWYQQALGQGPQFIFQYYREEENGRGNFPPRFSGLQFPNYSSELNVNALELDDSALYLCASSPQRGGRDTQYFGPGTRLTVL.

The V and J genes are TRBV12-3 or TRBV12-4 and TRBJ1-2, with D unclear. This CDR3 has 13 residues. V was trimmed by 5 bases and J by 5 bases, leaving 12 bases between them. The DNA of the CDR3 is TGTGCCAGCAGTCCTTCAGGTGTGTATGGCTACACCTTC. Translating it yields CASSPSGVYGYTF.

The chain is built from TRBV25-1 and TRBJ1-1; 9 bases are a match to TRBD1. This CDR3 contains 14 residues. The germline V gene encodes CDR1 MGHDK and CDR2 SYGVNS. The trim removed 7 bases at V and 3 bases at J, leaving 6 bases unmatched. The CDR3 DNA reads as TGTGCCAGCAACGCTGGACAGGGGTACACTGAAGCTTTCTTT. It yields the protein CASNAGQGYTEAFF.

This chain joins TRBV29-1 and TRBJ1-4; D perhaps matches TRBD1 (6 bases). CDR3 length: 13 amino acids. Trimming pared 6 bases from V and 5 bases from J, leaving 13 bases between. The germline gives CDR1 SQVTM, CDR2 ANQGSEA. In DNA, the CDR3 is TGCAGCGTCGCCGGGGGGCGAAATGAAAAACTGTTTTTT. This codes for CSVAGGRNEKLFF.

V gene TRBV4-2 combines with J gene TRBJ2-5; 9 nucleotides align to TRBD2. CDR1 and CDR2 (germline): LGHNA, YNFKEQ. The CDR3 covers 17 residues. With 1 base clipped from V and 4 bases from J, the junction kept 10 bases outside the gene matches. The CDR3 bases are TGTGCCAGCAGCCAAGTGGGAGGCGGGGGGGCCGTAGAGACCCAGTACTTC. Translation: CASSQVGGGGAVETQYF.

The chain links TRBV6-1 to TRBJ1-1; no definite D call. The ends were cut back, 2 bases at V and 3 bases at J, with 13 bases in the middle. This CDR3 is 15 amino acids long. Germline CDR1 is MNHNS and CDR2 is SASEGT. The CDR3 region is CASSESRAGYTEAFF. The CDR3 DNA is TGTGCCAGCAGTGAATCTAGGGCGGGTTACACTGAAGCTTTCTTT.

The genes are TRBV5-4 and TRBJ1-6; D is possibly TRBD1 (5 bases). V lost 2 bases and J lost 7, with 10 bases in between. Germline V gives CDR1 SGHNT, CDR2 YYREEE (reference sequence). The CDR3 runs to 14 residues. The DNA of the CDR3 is TGTGCCAGCAGCTTAGGGGATGGGAATTCACCCCTCCACTTT. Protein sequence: CASSLGDGNSPLHF. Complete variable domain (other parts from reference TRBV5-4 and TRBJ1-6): ETGVTQSPTHLIKTRGQQVTLRCSSQSGHNTVSWYQQALGQGPQFIFQYYREEENGRGNFPPRFSGLQFPNYSSELNVNALELDDSALYLCASSLGDGNSPLHFGNGTRLTVT.

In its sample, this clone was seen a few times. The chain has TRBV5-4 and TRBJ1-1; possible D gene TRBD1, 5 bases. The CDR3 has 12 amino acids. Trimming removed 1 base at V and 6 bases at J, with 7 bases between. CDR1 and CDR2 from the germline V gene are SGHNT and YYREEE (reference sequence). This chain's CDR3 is CASSLSGSEAFF. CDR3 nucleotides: TGTGCCAGCAGCTTGTCAGGGTCTGAAGCTTTCTTT.

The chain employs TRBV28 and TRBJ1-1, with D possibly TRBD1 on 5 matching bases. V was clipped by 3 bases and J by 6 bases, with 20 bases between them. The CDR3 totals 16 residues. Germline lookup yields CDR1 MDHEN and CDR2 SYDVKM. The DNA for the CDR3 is TGTGCCAGCAGTTTTATTGGGACTGACCCCCTGCCTGAAGCTTTCTTT. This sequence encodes CASSFIGTDPLPEAFF.

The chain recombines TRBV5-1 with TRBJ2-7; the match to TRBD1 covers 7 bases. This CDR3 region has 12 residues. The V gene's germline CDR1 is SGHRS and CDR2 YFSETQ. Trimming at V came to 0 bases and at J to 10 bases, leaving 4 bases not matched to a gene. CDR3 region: CASSLDQGDQYV. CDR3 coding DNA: TGCGCCAGCAGCTTGGACCAGGGGGATCAGTACGTC.

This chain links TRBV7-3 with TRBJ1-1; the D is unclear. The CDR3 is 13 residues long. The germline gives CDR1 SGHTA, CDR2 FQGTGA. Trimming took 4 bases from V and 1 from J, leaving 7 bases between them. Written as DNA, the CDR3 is TGTGCCAGCAGCTCCCGCAGGAACACTGAAGCTTTCTTT. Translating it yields CASSSRRNTEAFF. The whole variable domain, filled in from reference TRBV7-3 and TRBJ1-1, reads GAGVSQTPSNKVTEKGKYVELRCDPISGHTALYWYRQSLGQGPEFLIYFQGTGAADDSGLPNDRFFAVRPEGSVSTLKIQRTERGDSAVYLCASSSRRNTEAFFGQGTRLTVV.

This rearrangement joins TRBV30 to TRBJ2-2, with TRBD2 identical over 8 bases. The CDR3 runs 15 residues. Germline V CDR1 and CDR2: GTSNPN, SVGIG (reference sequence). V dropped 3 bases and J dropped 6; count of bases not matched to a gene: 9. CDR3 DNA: TGTGCCTGGAGACCACCGGGACTAGTTGCCGGGGAGCTGTTTTTT. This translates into CAWRPPGLVAGELFF.

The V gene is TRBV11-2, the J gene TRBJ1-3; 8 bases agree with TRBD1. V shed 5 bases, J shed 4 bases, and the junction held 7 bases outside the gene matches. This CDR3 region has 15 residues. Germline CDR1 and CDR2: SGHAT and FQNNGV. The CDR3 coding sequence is TGTGCCAGCAGCGTGGACAGGGCTCGAGGAAACACCATATATTTT. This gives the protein CASSVDRARGNTIYF. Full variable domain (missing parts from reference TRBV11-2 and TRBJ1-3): EAGVAQSPRYKIIEKRQSVAFWCNPISGHATLYWYQQILGQGPKLLIQFQNNGVVDDSQLPKDRFSAERLKGVDSTLKIQPAKLEDSAVYLCASSVDRARGNTIYFGEGSWLTVV.

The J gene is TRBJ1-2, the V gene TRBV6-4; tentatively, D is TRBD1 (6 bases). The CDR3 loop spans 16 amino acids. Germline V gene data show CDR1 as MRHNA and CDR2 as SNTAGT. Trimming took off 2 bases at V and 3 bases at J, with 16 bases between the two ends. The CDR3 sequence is CASSDVLGHLDYGYTF. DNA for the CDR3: TGTGCCAGCAGTGACGTGTTGGGACATCTAGACTATGGCTACACCTTC.

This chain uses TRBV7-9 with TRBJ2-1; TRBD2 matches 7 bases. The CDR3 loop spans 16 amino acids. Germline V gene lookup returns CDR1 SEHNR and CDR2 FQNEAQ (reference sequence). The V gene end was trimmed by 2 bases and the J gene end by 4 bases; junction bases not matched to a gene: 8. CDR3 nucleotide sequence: TGTGCCAGCAGCTTACGCGGACTAGACCAATACAATGAGCAGTTCTTC. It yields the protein CASSLRGLDQYNEQFF.

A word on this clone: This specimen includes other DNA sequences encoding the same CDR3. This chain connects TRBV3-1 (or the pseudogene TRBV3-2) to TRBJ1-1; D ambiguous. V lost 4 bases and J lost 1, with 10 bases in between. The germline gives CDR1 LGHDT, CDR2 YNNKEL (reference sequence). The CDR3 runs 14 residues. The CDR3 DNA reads TGTGCCAGCAGCCCCCGGGGTTCGAACACTGAAGCTTTCTTT. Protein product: CASSPRGSNTEAFF.

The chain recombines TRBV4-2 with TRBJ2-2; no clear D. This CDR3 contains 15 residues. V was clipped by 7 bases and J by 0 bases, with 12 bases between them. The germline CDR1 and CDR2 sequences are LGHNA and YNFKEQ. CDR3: CASILTTANTGELFF. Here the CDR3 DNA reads TGTGCCAGCATCCTCACTACTGCGAACACCGGGGAGCTGTTTTTT.

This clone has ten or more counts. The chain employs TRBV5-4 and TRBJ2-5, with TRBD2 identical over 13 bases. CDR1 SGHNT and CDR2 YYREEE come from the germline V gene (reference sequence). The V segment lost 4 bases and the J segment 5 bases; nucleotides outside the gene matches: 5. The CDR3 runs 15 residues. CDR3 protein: CASSPQLAGGETQYF. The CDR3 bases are TGTGCCAGCAGCCCCCAACTAGCGGGGGGGGAGACCCAGTACTTC.

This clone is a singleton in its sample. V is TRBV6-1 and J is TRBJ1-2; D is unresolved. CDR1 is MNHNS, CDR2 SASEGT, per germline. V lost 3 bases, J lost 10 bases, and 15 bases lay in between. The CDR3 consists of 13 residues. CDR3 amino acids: CASSDRGNMDYTF. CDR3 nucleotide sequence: TGTGCCAGCAGTGACAGAGGAAACATGGACTACACCTTC.

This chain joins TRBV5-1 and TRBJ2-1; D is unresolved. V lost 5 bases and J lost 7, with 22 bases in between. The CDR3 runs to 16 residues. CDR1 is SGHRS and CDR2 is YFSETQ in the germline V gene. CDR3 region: CASSRNVAGLDNEQFF. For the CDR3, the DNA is TGCGCCAGCAGTCGAAACGTTGCCGGGTTGGATAATGAGCAGTTCTTC.